The 30 T cell receptor beta chains below come from one sample, sequenced in a study of human T cells and chemical hapten exposure. As for time point: patch test 3, about 24 weeks after DPC sensitization. Treatment defined: therapeutic diphenylcyclopropenone sensitization with weekly scalp DPC. TCRdb ran MiXCR on the RACE reads and lists one entry per CDR3 protein. The sample holds about 90,000 distinct CDR3 sequences; roughly 10% are singletons and the top ten take approximately 1.1%. This sample comprised whole blood, obtained in connection with sensitization to the hapten diphenylcyclopropenone (DPC). These receptors originate from a woman in her 30s with alopecia areata. Some clones in this sample may be carry-over from other donors' samples.

This clonotype has more than one count but fewer than ten. The chain joins TRBV7-8 to TRBJ2-1, with 8 bases aligning to TRBD1. V lost 5 bases, J lost 9 bases, and 9 bases stayed unmatched. The CDR3 is 14 residues long. The V gene's germline CDR1 is SGHVS and CDR2 FQNEAQ. Here the CDR3 reads CASSPGTGGGEQFF. DNA for the CDR3: TGTGCCAGCAGCCCCGGGACAGGTGGGGGTGAGCAGTTCTTC.

This clonotype was detected many times. The V call is TRBV20-1, the J call TRBJ2-7, with D perhaps matching TRBD1 or TRBD2 (7 bases each). The CDR3 covers 13 residues. Germline V gives CDR1 DFQATT, CDR2 SNEGSKA (reference sequence). V dropped 4 bases and J dropped 4 bases, with 14 bases sitting between them. In DNA, the CDR3 is TGCAGTGCTAAGCGACAGGGACTATACGAGCAGTACTTC. It encodes CSAKRQGLYEQYF.

This clonotype has a handful of counts. CDR3 DNA sequence: TGTGCCAGCAGCTTAGTTTCCAGTGCGGGAAACACCATATATTTT. Its protein product is CASSLVSSAGNTIYF. The chain joins TRBV7-2 to TRBJ1-3, with D unclear. This CDR3 is 15 amino acids long. Germline CDR1 and CDR2: SGHTA and FQGNSA. Between the trimmed V and J ends, which lost 1 base and 4 bases, there was a span of 11 bases.

This clonotype occurred many times. This chain connects TRBV10-3 to TRBJ2-5; no firm D call. CDR1 ENHRY and CDR2 SYGVKD come from the germline V gene. V lost 6 bases, J lost 1 base, and 12 bases lay in between. The CDR3 extends over 14 amino acids. The CDR3 protein is CAISDKGPQETQYF. CDR3 bases: TGTGCCATCAGCGACAAGGGTCCCCAAGAGACCCAGTACTTC.

Points on this clonotype: A much larger clone lies a single base off, so this may be a read error. The genes are TRBV10-1 and TRBJ1-5, with TRBD1 as a possible D gene (5 bases). The J call may be in error: the DNA end matches TRBJ2-3 better. Germline V gene data show CDR1 as WNHNN and CDR2 as SYGVQD (reference sequence). The CDR3 loop spans 15 amino acids. The CDR3, as DNA: TGCGCCAGCAGTGGACAGCCTTATAGCAATCAGCCCCAGTATTTT. This codes for CASSGQPYSNQPQYF.

This chain joins TRBV7-9 and TRBJ2-1; no reliable D call. The CDR3 covers 14 residues. Deletions cut 6 bases from V and 5 bases from J, with 14 bases between. Germline V CDR1 and CDR2: SEHNR, FQNEAQ (reference sequence). CDR3 sequence (DNA): TGTGCCAGCAGGTCCGACCCGCCCGACAATGAGCAGTTCTTC. Protein sequence: CASRSDPPDNEQFF.

This clonotype showed up many times. The genes are TRBV28 and TRBJ1-1; 9 nucleotides match TRBD1. The J segment lost 5 bases and the V segment lost 6 bases, leaving 7 bases of the junction unmatched. The length of the CDR3 is 14 residues. Germline CDR1 and CDR2: MDHEN and SYDVKM. The CDR3, as DNA: TGTGCCAGCAGATCGACAGGGGGTAATACTGAAGCTTTCTTT. This translates into CASRSTGGNTEAFF.

This clonotype was seen more than once but under ten times. The chain couples TRBV7-3 to TRBJ2-5; D remains unclear. The CDR3 runs 13 residues. Trimming removed 1 base from V and 5 bases from J, with 8 bases in between. Germline CDR1 is SGHTA and CDR2 is FQGTGA. The CDR3 region has the DNA TGTGCCAGCAGCTTAAAACGGTGGGAGACCCAGTACTTC. Translation gives CASSLKRWETQYF.

V gene TRBV29-1 combines with J gene TRBJ1-1; the D gene is possibly TRBD1 (5 bases). The germline V and J ends were trimmed by 6 bases and 0 bases, with 8 bases remaining between them. This CDR3 is built from 12 residues. CDR1 and CDR2 (germline): SQVTM, ANQGSEA. The CDR3 DNA sequence: TGCAGCGTGCAGGGTATGAACACTGAAGCTTTCTTT. The encoded protein is CSVQGMNTEAFF.

This clonotype was recorded many times. The V call is TRBV21-1, the J call TRBJ2-7; the table's D call of TRBD1 was not tested on the DNA. TRBV21-1 is marked as a pseudogene. The CDR3 has 16 amino acids. Written as DNA, the CDR3 is TGTGCCAGCAGCACCTATTTAGACAGGAGAGAACGCGAGCAGTACTTC. As protein: CASSTYLDRREREQYF.

At least ten counts were recorded for this clonotype. The rearrangement uses TRBV11-3 and TRBJ2-7; D unclear. Germline loops: CDR1 SGHNT, CDR2 YENEEA. This CDR3 contains 14 residues. Trimming shortened V by 5 bases and J by 2 bases, and 13 bases separated the two germline ends. The CDR3 region has the DNA TGTGCCAGCAGCCCTGACCGGACCCCCTACGAGCAGTACTTC. This sequence encodes CASSPDRTPYEQYF.

The chain joins TRBV7-2 to TRBJ2-7; TRBD2 matches at 8 bases. The CDR3 length is 13 residues. Germline CDR1 and CDR2: SGHTA and FQGNSA. Trimming took 5 bases from V and 3 from J; bases not matched to a gene: 3. The CDR3: CASSRGTSYEQYF. The CDR3 DNA reads TGTGCCAGCAGCCGCGGGACTAGCTACGAGCAGTACTTC.

This clonotype was picked up many times. The CDR3 DNA follows: TGCGCCAGCAGCTCCCCCCGGGGCAAGAATAGGCCAGATACGCAGTATTTT. The encoded protein is CASSSPRGKNRPDTQYF. V gene TRBV5-1 combines with J gene TRBJ2-3; perhaps D is TRBD1 or TRBD2 (5 bases each). The CDR3 loop spans 17 amino acids. Germline V lookup: CDR1 SGHRS, CDR2 YFSETQ. V gave up 3 bases and J gave up 4 bases, with 21 bases separating them.

This clonotype was seen repeatedly, ten times or more. The V call is TRBV9, the J call TRBJ2-3; D gene unclear. CDR1 SGDLS and CDR2 YYNGEE come from the germline V gene. Between the trimmed V and J ends, which lost 4 bases and 2 bases, there was a span of 5 bases. The CDR3 runs 12 residues. The CDR3 sequence is CASSPHTDTQYF. The CDR3 DNA follows: TGTGCCAGCAGCCCCCACACAGATACGCAGTATTTT.

This chain links TRBV20-1 with TRBJ2-5; D is ambiguous. V was cut by 5 bases and J by 1 base, with 20 bases left in between. CDR3 length equals 16 residues. The germline gives CDR1 DFQATT, CDR2 SNEGSKA (reference sequence). CDR3 nucleotide sequence: TGCAGTGCTCCTTCGAGTCGGAGCAGCCTCCAAGAGACCCAGTACTTC. It codes for CSAPSSRSSLQETQYF.

This clonotype was seen many times. The chain combines TRBV12-3 or TRBV12-4 with TRBJ1-6, with 10 positions matching TRBD1. Unmatched junction bases numbered 6, after V lost 6 bases and J lost 7 bases. This CDR3 region has 15 residues. The CDR3 DNA reads TGTGCCAGCAGATTGGGACAGGGGAGAAATTCACCCCTCCACTTT. It codes for CASRLGQGRNSPLHF.

The chain joins TRBV3-1 to TRBJ1-1; D unclear. This CDR3 spans 15 amino acids. The germline V gene has CDR1 LGHDT and CDR2 YNNKEL (reference sequence). V dropped 3 bases and J dropped 5 bases, with 16 bases sitting between them. The DNA of the CDR3 is TGTGCCAGCAGCCACAGAGGAGTCTCCGGGACTGAAGCTTTCTTT. Translating it yields CASSHRGVSGTEAFF.

This clonotype has ten or more counts. CDR3 coding DNA: TGCAGTGCCGTCCGGAGGTCAGGAGAGAGTGAAAAACTGTTTTTT. Residues: CSAVRRSGESEKLFF. The V and J genes are TRBV20-1 and TRBJ1-4, with D uncertain. CDR3 size: 15 residues. The V end was cut by 6 bases, the J end by 7 bases, with 21 bases between. The germline CDR1 and CDR2 sequences are DFQATT and SNEGSKA (reference sequence).

This clonotype has a handful of counts. Written as DNA, the CDR3 is TGTGCCAGCAGCCTCCGACAGGGGTCTTCCTATGGCTACACCTTC. Protein: CASSLRQGSSYGYTF. This chain uses TRBV11-2 with TRBJ1-2; 8 bases map to TRBD1. The CDR3 has 15 amino acids. Losses at the gene ends were 5 bases for V and 4 bases for J; bases not matched to a gene: 9. Germline CDR1 and CDR2: SGHAT and FQNNGV.

This clonotype came up many times. For the CDR3, the DNA is TGTGCCAGCATGGGGCAGGCAGATACGCAGTATTTT. Encoded protein: CASMGQADTQYF. V usage is TRBV28 and J usage is TRBJ2-3, with D perhaps matching TRBD1 (5 bases). Deletions cut 7 bases from V and 4 bases from J, with 9 bases between. The germline V gene encodes CDR1 MDHEN and CDR2 SYDVKM. The CDR3 length is 12 residues.

This clonotype was seen only a few times. The J gene is TRBJ2-5, the V gene TRBV28; D remains ambiguous. The CDR3 spans 12 residues. CDR1 MDHEN and CDR2 SYDVKM come from the germline V gene. V was shortened by 1 base and J by 4 bases, with 4 bases between the two germline ends. This CDR3 is CASSLLAETQYF. The CDR3 DNA follows: TGTGCCAGCAGTTTATTGGCAGAGACCCAGTACTTC. The full variable domain, in which reference TRBV28 and TRBJ2-5 provide the parts outside the CDR3, is DVKVTQSSRYLVKRTGEKVFLECVQDMDHENMFWYRQDPGLGLRLIYFSYDVKMKEKGDIPEGYSVSREKKERFSLILESASTNQTSMYLCASSLLAETQYFGPGTRLLVL.

This clonotype was detected ten times or more. This sequence joins TRBV28 and TRBJ1-2, with D tentatively TRBD1 (6 bases). CDR1 is MDHEN and CDR2 is SYDVKM in the germline V gene. The length of the CDR3 is 15 residues. V dropped 1 base and J dropped 13 bases, with 22 bases sitting between them. The DNA for the CDR3 is TGTGCCAGCAGTTTATATACAGGACAGACCAAGAAAGTCACCTTC. This codes for CASSLYTGQTKKVTF.

Many counts were recorded for this clonotype. The gene calls are TRBV27 and TRBJ2-2; D is possibly TRBD1 or TRBD2 (5 bases each). The CDR3 is made up of 18 amino acids. Looked up from germline, CDR1 is MNHEY and CDR2 is SMNVEV (reference sequence). The V gene lost 5 bases and the J gene lost 2 bases, with 21 bases spanning the gap. CDR3 coding DNA: TGTGCCAGCAGTAAACGGGCGAGGGACGGGGCTAACACCGGGGAGCTGTTTTTT. As protein: CASSKRARDGANTGELFF.

V gene TRBV5-5 combines with J gene TRBJ2-1, with D perhaps assigned TRBD1 or TRBD2 (6 bases each). V shed 3 bases and J shed 6 bases, with 10 bases lying between them. The CDR3 loop spans 13 amino acids. The germline CDR1 and CDR2 sequences are SGHKS and YYEKEE (reference sequence). The CDR3 nucleotides read TGTGCCAGCAGCTCGGGGGCAGGCAATGAGCAGTTCTTC. This codes for CASSSGAGNEQFF. Supplemented by reference TRBV5-5 and TRBJ2-1, the full variable domain reads DAGVTQSPTHLIKTRGQQVTLRCSPISGHKSVSWYQQVLGQGPQFIFQYYEKEERGRGNFPDRFSARQFPNYSSELNVNALLLGDSALYLCASSSGAGNEQFFGPGTRLTVL.

This clonotype appeared many times. The V call is TRBV30, the J call TRBJ1-6; 8 nucleotides agree with TRBD1. Germline V gene lookup returns CDR1 GTSNPN and CDR2 SVGIG (reference sequence). The CDR3 runs 14 residues. With 3 bases clipped from V and 7 bases from J, the junction kept 5 bases outside the gene matches. In DNA form, the CDR3 reads TGTGCCTGGAGCCAGACAGGGGAAAATTCACCCCTCCACTTT. This translates into CAWSQTGENSPLHF.

This chain links TRBV4-3 with TRBJ2-7, with 8 bases aligning to TRBD2. J lost 3 bases, V lost 1 base, and 11 bases had no gene match. Germline V gene data show CDR1 as LGHNA and CDR2 as YSLEER. The CDR3 covers 17 residues. The DNA for the CDR3 is TGCGCCAGCAGCCAAGGGACGGGGCAAGCGGGAGTCTACGAGCAGTACTTC. Translating it yields CASSQGTGQAGVYEQYF.

This clonotype was seen repeatedly, ten times or more. The chain links TRBV20-1 to TRBJ1-3; D is possibly TRBD1 (5 bases). The V end lost 0 bases, the J end lost 0 bases, and 9 bases lay between the germline ends. Germline values: CDR1 DFQATT, CDR2 SNEGSKA (reference sequence). This CDR3 is 15 amino acids long. The chain's CDR3 is CSARDRDDSGNTIYF. Written as DNA, the CDR3 is TGCAGTGCTAGAGACAGGGATGACTCTGGAAACACCATATATTTT.

The gene calls are TRBV6-2 or TRBV6-3 and TRBJ2-1, with D uncertain. The length of the CDR3 is 13 residues. The germline gives CDR1 MNHEY, CDR2 SVGEGT. Trimming pared 7 bases from V and 6 bases from J, leaving 13 bases between. The CDR3: CASTPRRFNEQFF. The CDR3 nucleotides read TGTGCCAGCACACCTCGGCGTTTCAATGAGCAGTTCTTC.

To note about this clonotype: A much larger clone differs by one base, so this may be a read error. The chain recombines TRBV28 with TRBJ1-3; 7 bases map to TRBD1. This CDR3 spans 14 amino acids. Germline CDR1 is MDHEN and CDR2 is SYDVKM. The CDR3 is CASSLDRAGNSIYF. In DNA, the CDR3 is TGTGCCAGCAGTTTAGACAGGGCTGGAAACTCCATATATTTT.

This clonotype was seen repeatedly, ten times or more. CDR3 nucleotide sequence: TGTGCTACACCCAGCGGGCTGAACACCGGGGAGCTGTTTTTT. Residues: CATPSGLNTGELFF. This chain connects TRBV28 to TRBJ2-2, with TRBD2 as a possible D gene (6 bases). The CDR3 is made up of 14 amino acids. Germline lookup yields CDR1 MDHEN and CDR2 SYDVKM.